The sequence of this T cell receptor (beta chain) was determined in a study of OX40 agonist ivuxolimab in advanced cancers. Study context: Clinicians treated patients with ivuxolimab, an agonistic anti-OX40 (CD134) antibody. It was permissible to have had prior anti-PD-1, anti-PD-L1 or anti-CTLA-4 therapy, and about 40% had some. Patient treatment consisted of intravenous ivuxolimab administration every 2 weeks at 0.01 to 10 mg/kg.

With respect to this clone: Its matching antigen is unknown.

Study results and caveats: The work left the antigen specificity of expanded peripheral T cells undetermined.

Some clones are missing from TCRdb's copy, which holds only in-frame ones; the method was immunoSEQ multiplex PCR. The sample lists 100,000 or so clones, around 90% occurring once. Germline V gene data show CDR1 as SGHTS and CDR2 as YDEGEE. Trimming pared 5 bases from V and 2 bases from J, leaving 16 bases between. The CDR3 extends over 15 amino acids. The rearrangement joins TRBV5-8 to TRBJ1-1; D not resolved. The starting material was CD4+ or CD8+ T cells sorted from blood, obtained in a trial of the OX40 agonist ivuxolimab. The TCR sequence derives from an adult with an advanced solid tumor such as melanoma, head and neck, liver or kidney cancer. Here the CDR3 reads CASRNIWTVNTEAFF. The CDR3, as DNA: TGTGCCAGCAGAAATATTTGGACGGTCAACACTGAAGCTTTCTTT.